This is a list of T cell receptor beta chains from one sample in a study of cytomegalovirus exposure and HLA in healthy donors. Assay: immunoSEQ multiplex PCR; the TCRdb copy retains only in-frame clones and omits some. In the table there are about 65,000 clones, 85% to 95% of which are singletons. Sequenced sample: PBMCs. The receptors here all came from a man younger than 35 in good health and CMV-seropositive. CDR3s include the opening cysteine and the closing phenylalanine or tryptophan. The order of the fields is V gene, D gene, J gene, CDR3 protein, CDR3 DNA. D genes are given only for firm matches.

v_gene: TRBV18
d_gene: TRBD1
j_gene: TRBJ1-1
CDR3aa: CASSPPDRTFANTEAFF
CDR3nt: TGTGCCAGCTCACCACCGGACAGGACCTTCGCGAACACTGAAGCTTTCTTT

v_gene: TRBV7-2
d_gene: .
j_gene: TRBJ2-2
CDR3aa: CASSLEPEGELFF
CDR3nt: TGTGCCAGCAGCTTAGAGCCGGAGGGGGAGCTGTTTTTT

v_gene: TRBV30
d_gene: .
j_gene: TRBJ2-1
CDR3aa: CAWSGGIAKVNYNEQFF
CDR3nt: TGTGCCTGGAGTGGTGGTATAGCCAAGGTAAACTACAATGAGCAGTTCTTC

v_gene: TRBV27
d_gene: .
j_gene: TRBJ1-3
CDR3aa: CASSKGWDSGNTIYF
CDR3nt: TGTGCCAGCAGCAAGGGGTGGGATTCTGGAAACACCATATATTTT

v_gene: TRBV21-1
d_gene: .
j_gene: TRBJ1-1
CDR3aa: CASSKAKERGPRETEAFF
CDR3nt: TGTGCCAGCAGCAAAGCGAAAGAAAGGGGGCCCCGGGAGACTGAAGCTTTCTTT

v_gene: TRBV2
d_gene: TRBD2
j_gene: TRBJ2-7
CDR3aa: CASRGGSLYEQYF
CDR3nt: TGTGCCAGCAGGGGAGGGTCATTGTACGAGCAGTACTTC

v_gene: TRBV7-3
d_gene: .
j_gene: TRBJ2-5
CDR3aa: CASSLDGGVVETQYF
CDR3nt: TGTGCCAGCAGCTTAGACGGCGGGGTGGTGGAGACCCAGTACTTC

v_gene: TRBV28
d_gene: TRBD1
j_gene: TRBJ1-1
CDR3aa: CASWKGQGLIEAFF
CDR3nt: TGTGCCAGCTGGAAGGGACAGGGGCTGATTGAAGCTTTCTTT

v_gene: TRBV7-2
d_gene: .
j_gene: TRBJ1-1
CDR3aa: CASSPQGVHTEAFF
CDR3nt: TGTGCCAGCAGCCCACAGGGCGTGCACACTGAAGCTTTCTTT

v_gene: TRBV25-1
d_gene: TRBD1
j_gene: TRBJ2-5
CDR3aa: CASSESQTGGAETQYF
CDR3nt: TGTGCCAGCAGTGAGTCCCAGACAGGGGGCGCGGAGACCCAGTACTTC

v_gene: TRBV4-2
d_gene: .
j_gene: TRBJ1-6
CDR3aa: CASSQEGGGYNSPLHF
CDR3nt: TGTGCCAGCAGCCAAGAGGGAGGGGGATATAATTCACCCCTCCACTTT

v_gene: TRBV6-5
d_gene: TRBD1
j_gene: TRBJ2-7
CDR3aa: CASRRRGGSNEQYF
CDR3nt: TGTGCCAGCAGACGCAGAGGGGGCTCAAACGAGCAGTACTTC

v_gene: TRBV6-5
d_gene: .
j_gene: TRBJ1-2
CDR3aa: CASSYSISYGYTF
CDR3nt: TGTGCCAGCAGTTACTCGATCAGCTATGGCTACACCTTC

v_gene: TRBV23-1
d_gene: TRBD1
j_gene: TRBJ1-2
CDR3aa: CASSQSGGRAYGYTF
CDR3nt: TGCGCCAGCAGTCAATCAGGGGGCAGGGCTTATGGCTACACCTTC

v_gene: TRBV19
d_gene: TRBD2
j_gene: TRBJ2-6
CDR3aa: CASKTPGGNVLTF
CDR3nt: TGTGCCAGCAAGACCCCGGGGGGCAACGTCCTGACTTTC

v_gene: TRBV5-1
d_gene: .
j_gene: TRBJ1-5
CDR3aa: CASSLVGGSNQPQHF
CDR3nt: TGCGCCAGCAGCTTAGTAGGGGGTAGCAATCAGCCCCAGCATTTT